Listed here are 4 T cell receptor beta chains from one sample, sequenced in a study of T cells after yellow fever vaccination. From the 5' RACE reads, TCRdb called clonotypes with MiXCR, one entry per CDR3 protein. The data show around 300,000 distinct CDR3 sequences, about 4% seen once. This specimen consisted of PBMCs, obtained 5 days after the yellow fever booster vaccination. These receptors all stem from a man in his late teens or twenties who received the YFV17D yellow fever vaccine.

The V call is TRBV25-1, the J call TRBJ2-7; 8 bases are shared with TRBD1. The CDR3 covers 14 residues. The junction had 4 bases not matched to a gene; V was cut back by 1 base and J by 5 bases. CDR1 and CDR2 from the germline V gene are MGHDK and SYGVNS. The CDR3 nucleotides are TGTGCCAGCAGTGAATTCCCGGACAGGGACGAGCAGTACTTC. Protein product: CASSEFPDRDEQYF.

There are a few counts of this clonotype. The rearrangement links TRBV3-1 to TRBJ2-7; no firm D call. This CDR3 spans 14 amino acids. Trimming shortened V by 4 bases and J by 1 base, and 11 bases separated the two germline ends. Per germline, CDR1 LGHDT and CDR2 YNNKEL (reference sequence). The CDR3 DNA sequence: TGTGCCAGCAGCCCAATCGCCCTATCCTACGAGCAGTACTTC. Protein product: CASSPIALSYEQYF.

This rearrangement joins TRBV5-1 to TRBJ2-1; 9 bases fit TRBD2. Germline CDR1 SGHRS, CDR2 YFSETQ. J gave up 3 bases and V 0 bases, and 7 bases lay outside the gene matches. This CDR3 region has 17 residues. CDR3 protein: CASSLAPSGAGYNEQFF. The CDR3 DNA follows: TGCGCCAGCAGCTTGGCCCCTAGCGGGGCAGGCTACAATGAGCAGTTCTTC. Filled out from reference TRBV5-1 and TRBJ2-1, the complete variable domain reads KAGVTQTPRYLIKTRGQQVTLSCSPISGHRSVSWYQQTPGQGLQFLFEYFSETQRNKGNFPGRFSGRQFSNSRSEMNVSTLELGDSALYLCASSLAPSGAGYNEQFFGPGTRLTVL.

In this sample, this clonotype turned up many times. The chain uses TRBV4-3 and TRBJ2-3, with D tentatively TRBD1 or TRBD2 (6 bases each). This CDR3 is 17 amino acids long. Germline V lookup: CDR1 LGHNA, CDR2 YSLEER. V was clipped by 0 bases and J by 3 bases, with 16 bases between them. The CDR3 coding sequence is TGCGCCAGCAGCCAAGACGGGGGCGGGGTGAGGACAGATACGCAGTATTTT. Its translation: CASSQDGGGVRTDTQYF.